This TCR beta chain was captured in a study of T cell responses to AZD1222 COVID-19 vaccine. At the level of the study: Analysis merged second doses at about 4 or about 12 weeks. Findings and caveats of the study: Females made up more of the donors, who were largely white British, and clonal diversity may have come out too low. At baseline, just five or six AZD1222 recipients tested seropositive. Reportedly, nearly half the spike-specific TCRs target unmutated variant regions.

The V segment lost 1 base and the J segment 8 bases; nucleotides outside the gene matches: 7. Germline V gene lookup returns CDR1 SEHNR and CDR2 FQNEAQ (reference sequence). CDR3 size: 14 residues. About this clone itself: Its specificity is unknown.

TCRdb's table, derived via immunoSEQ multiplex PCR, lists solely in-frame clones and lacks some. The sample has more than 150,000 clones, roughly 92% seen once. The V call is TRBV7-9, the J call TRBJ1-2, with TRBD1 identical over 7 bases. This TCR was recovered from an adult in good health. This material consisted of peripheral blood, taken on day 0 of AZD1222 vaccination. The CDR3 here is CASSLEGQGGGYTF. The DNA of the CDR3 is TGTGCCAGCAGCTTAGAAGGCCAGGGGGGCGGCTACACCTTC.